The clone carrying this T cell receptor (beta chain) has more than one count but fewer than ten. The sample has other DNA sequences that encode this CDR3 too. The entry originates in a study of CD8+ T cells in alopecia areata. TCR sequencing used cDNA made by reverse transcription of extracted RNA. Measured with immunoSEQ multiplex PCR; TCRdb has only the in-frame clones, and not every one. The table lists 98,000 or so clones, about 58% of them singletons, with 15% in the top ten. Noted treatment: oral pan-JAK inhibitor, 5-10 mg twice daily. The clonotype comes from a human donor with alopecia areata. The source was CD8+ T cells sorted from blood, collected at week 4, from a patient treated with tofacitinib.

The CDR3 DNA follows: TGTGCCAGCAGCCCTGGGACTAGCGGGGAGTACCAAGAGACCCAGTACTTC. This codes for CASSPGTSGEYQETQYF. The gene calls are TRBV9 and TRBJ2-5; 13 bases match TRBD2. CDR1 SGDLS and CDR2 YYNGEE come from the germline V gene. The V and J ends lost 4 bases and 0 bases, in that order; junction bases with no gene match: 6. CDR3 length: 17 amino acids.